A selection of T cell receptor beta chains follows, all from one sample in a study of blood T cells in healthy people across ages. TCRdb passed the 5' RACE reads through MiXCR, listing each CDR3 protein once. The data hold 450,000 to 600,000 distinct CDR3 sequences, with over 25% observed a single time. The same specimen was also included in a second study, on T cells of mothers and their children.

Sequencing was performed on blood. The origin of the receptors is a boy between 2 and 10 years old in good health. Each CDR3 is given with its conserved first and last residue. D genes are given only for firm matches. Size is omitted from some rows. Given values are once, few, many or a class for expanded clones.

abundance	d_gene	v_gene	j_gene	CDR3nt	CDR3aa
NA	TRBD1	TRBV6-1	TRBJ2-3	TGTGCCAGCAGCCCGAAGCCGACAGGGGCCCCCACAGATACGCAGTATTTT	CASSPKPTGAPTDTQYF
few	TRBD1	TRBV29-1	TRBJ2-7	TGCAGCGCTTCCGACAGGGGGCGTTACGAGCAGTACTTC	CSASDRGRYEQYF
few	TRBD2	TRBV28	TRBJ2-7	TGTGCCAGCCGGGGGGGGTACGAGCAGTACTTC	CASRGGYEQYF
NA	TRBD2	TRBV20-1	TRBJ2-7	TGCAGTGCTAGGACTAGCGGGGGGGCCAGGACCTACGAGCAGTACTTC	CSARTSGGARTYEQYF
many	NA	TRBV20-1	TRBJ1-1	TGCAGTGCTAGAGATATTGCCAGGGAGGGCACTGAAGCTTTCTTT	CSARDIAREGTEAFF
NA	NA	TRBV6-2/TRBV6-3	TRBJ1-6	TGTGCCAGCAGTTACTCGAAGGAGGGTTTTGGCTCACCCCTCCACTTT	CASSYSKEGFGSPLHF
NA	NA	TRBV27	TRBJ1-6	TGTGCCAGCAGATTCGTCGGTGGGGCCCGTAATTCACCCCTCCACTTT	CASRFVGGARNSPLHF
NA	TRBD2	TRBV5-1	TRBJ2-2	TGCGCCAGCAGCCTGAATAGCGGGACCACCAACACCGGGGAGCTGTTTTTT	CASSLNSGTTNTGELFF
NA	TRBD1	TRBV7-2	TRBJ1-4	TGTGCCAGCAGCTTAGTCGGGGCAGCAGGGGGAAAACTGTTTTTT	CASSLVGAAGGKLFF
NA	TRBD2	TRBV20-1	TRBJ2-3	TGCAGTGTTATCAGACTAGCGGCAGATACGCAGTATTTT	CSVIRLAADTQYF
NA	NA	TRBV27	TRBJ1-6	TGTGCCAGCTCGACCGTCGGCCGATCACCCCTCCACTTT	CASSTVGRSPLHF
NA	NA	TRBV7-8	TRBJ2-5	TGTGCCAGCAGCTTGGATTCCCCCCCAGAGACCCAGTACTTC	CASSLDSPPETQYF
few	NA	TRBV19	TRBJ2-4	TGTGCCTCATCAGGCGGGGCGGGTTACAAAAACATTCAGTACTTC	CASSGGAGYKNIQYF
NA	NA	TRBV11-2	TRBJ2-3	TGTGCCAGCAGACCTGCGGGGCCCCACACAGATACGCAGTATTTT	CASRPAGPHTDTQYF
NA	TRBD1	TRBV9	TRBJ1-1	TGTGCCAGCAGCTTAAGACCGGGACAGGTGAACACTGAAGCTTTCTTT	CASSLRPGQVNTEAFF
NA	TRBD1	TRBV2	TRBJ2-7	TGTGCCAGCCAGGAGGACAGGCACTACGAGCAGTACTTC	CASQEDRHYEQYF
NA	TRBD2	TRBV6-1	TRBJ2-1	TGTGCCAGCAGAGCGGGGGGGGTTAAGAATGAGCAGTTCTTC	CASRAGGVKNEQFF
few	NA	TRBV7-2	TRBJ2-5	TGTGCCAGCAGCTTAGCGGCCAGGGAGGTGGAGACCCAGTACTTC	CASSLAAREVETQYF
NA	NA	TRBV6-6	TRBJ1-2	TGTGCCAGCAGTTACACTAGAGACTATGGCTACACCTTC	CASSYTRDYGYTF
few	TRBD2	TRBV11-2	TRBJ2-1	TGTGCCAGCAGCGTTAGCGGGAGGCCAACCAATGAGCAGTTCTTC	CASSVSGRPTNEQFF
few	NA	TRBV20-1	TRBJ2-1	TGCAGTGCTATGGTTGTCAGTTTTCAGGTCAATGAGCAGTTCTTC	CSAMVVSFQVNEQFF
NA	NA	TRBV5-1	TRBJ2-7	TGCGCCAGCAGCTCCACCCGGGGGGCGTACTCCTACGAGCAGTACTTC	CASSSTRGAYSYEQYF
few	NA	TRBV15	TRBJ2-5	TGTGCCACCAGCAGACAACCTACTAGGGGTTCGGGCGAGGCCCAGTACTTC	CATSRQPTRGSGEAQYF
NA	TRBD2	TRBV11-3	TRBJ2-3	TGTGCCGGCAGCTTGCTAGCGGGGCCCCAGGATACGCAGTATTTT	CAGSLLAGPQDTQYF
few	TRBD1	TRBV6-5	TRBJ2-5	TGTGCCAGCAGTTTACAGGGGGACGTAGAGACCCAGTACTTC	CASSLQGDVETQYF
NA	TRBD1	TRBV5-1	TRBJ2-3	TGCGCCAGCAGCTGGGACAGGGGGCCCCCAGATACGCAGTATTTT	CASSWDRGPPDTQYF
NA	TRBD2	TRBV6-2/TRBV6-3	TRBJ2-5	TGTGCCAGCAGTTACACGACTAGCGGGACCAAATCGACCCAGTACTTC	CASSYTTSGTKSTQYF
NA	TRBD2	TRBV18	TRBJ2-5	TGTGCCAGCTCAGACCCCGGGACTAGGGAAGAGACCCAGTACTTC	CASSDPGTREETQYF
few	TRBD1	TRBV12-5	TRBJ1-4	TGTGCTAGTGCCACGGGACAGGGTCGAGAAAAACTGTTTTTT	CASATGQGREKLFF
NA	TRBD1	TRBV6-4	TRBJ2-3	TGTGCCAGCAGTGACGGGACAGGGGGCACAGATACGCAGTATTTT	CASSDGTGGTDTQYF
NA	NA	TRBV20-1	TRBJ1-2	TGCAGTGCTGAGGGACGGAGGTCTAACTATGGCTACACCTTC	CSAEGRRSNYGYTF
few	TRBD1	TRBV7-9	TRBJ1-2	TGTGCCAGCAGACCCGGGACAGGGGGCTCCCGTAAGGATGGCTACACCTTC	CASRPGTGGSRKDGYTF
NA	NA	TRBV7-3	TRBJ2-3	TGTGCCAGCAGCCCCGGTGGGGGGAGGCCAGATACGCAGTATTTT	CASSPGGGRPDTQYF
NA	NA	TRBV29-1	TRBJ2-5	TGCAGCTCATGGGGGGACAAGACCCAGTACTTC	CSSWGDKTQYF